These T cell receptor beta chains were read from a single sample in a study of blood T cell repertoires in COVID-19. Assay: immunoSEQ multiplex PCR; the TCRdb copy retains only in-frame clones and omits some. Seen here are around 300,000 clones, roughly 84% observed once, and the top ten hold 1%. Sequences were obtained from peripheral blood. Every receptor here comes from a man aged 50 to 60 with active or convalescent COVID-19. Both conserved end residues are trimmed from each CDR3. Each record gives: CDR3 protein, V gene, J gene.

CDR3: ASSDRDRVDEQY
V: TRBV2
J: TRBJ2-7

CDR3: ASSRGTNTGELF
V: TRBV5-1
J: TRBJ2-2

CDR3: ASSQVRTGHDTQY
V: TRBV4-1
J: TRBJ2-3

CDR3: ASSLGGFAYEQY
V: TRBV5-1
J: TRBJ2-7

CDR3: ASSIDLDRGHYGYT
V: TRBV19
J: TRBJ1-2

CDR3: ASSLASGRGTGELF
V: TRBV5-1
J: TRBJ2-2

CDR3: ATSREGQPTDTQY
V: TRBV15
J: TRBJ2-3

CDR3: AWWDRGIRRTEAF
V: TRBV30
J: TRBJ1-1

CDR3: ASSYAVGGGNTIY
V: TRBV6-5
J: TRBJ1-3

CDR3: ATSDSGQSYEQY
V: TRBV24-1
J: TRBJ2-7

CDR3: ATSRDTGSGNTIY
V: TRBV15
J: TRBJ1-3

CDR3: ASSPTGQSENSPLH
V: TRBV11-2
J: TRBJ1-6

CDR3: ASSQDVSGNYGYT
V: TRBV4-2
J: TRBJ1-2

CDR3: ASSIRQGSGYT
V: TRBV19
J: TRBJ1-2

CDR3: ASSLEWGETGANVLT
V: TRBV11-3
J: TRBJ2-6

CDR3: ASSPIGRIHNEQF
V: TRBV5-8
J: TRBJ2-1

CDR3: ASSQYGRSNEKLF
V: TRBV4-1
J: TRBJ1-4

CDR3: ASSFGFSSYNEQF
V: TRBV7-3
J: TRBJ2-1

CDR3: ASSQTGYEQY
V: TRBV28
J: TRBJ2-7

CDR3: ASSYSSGDTDTQY
V: TRBV6-2/TRBV6-3
J: TRBJ2-3

CDR3: ASSLSRGTGGAF
V: TRBV7-2
J: TRBJ1-1

CDR3: ASGRGQGHSPLH
V: TRBV28
J: TRBJ1-6

CDR3: ASSLRGLNTGELF
V: TRBV7-3
J: TRBJ2-2

CDR3: ASSPQDGINIQY
V: TRBV28
J: TRBJ2-4

CDR3: ASSPLAGGNQPQH
V: TRBV18
J: TRBJ1-5

CDR3: ASSLLFLTNTEAF
V: TRBV11-1
J: TRBJ1-1

CDR3: ASSARLTGYNEQY
V: TRBV3-1/TRBV3-2
J: TRBJ2-7